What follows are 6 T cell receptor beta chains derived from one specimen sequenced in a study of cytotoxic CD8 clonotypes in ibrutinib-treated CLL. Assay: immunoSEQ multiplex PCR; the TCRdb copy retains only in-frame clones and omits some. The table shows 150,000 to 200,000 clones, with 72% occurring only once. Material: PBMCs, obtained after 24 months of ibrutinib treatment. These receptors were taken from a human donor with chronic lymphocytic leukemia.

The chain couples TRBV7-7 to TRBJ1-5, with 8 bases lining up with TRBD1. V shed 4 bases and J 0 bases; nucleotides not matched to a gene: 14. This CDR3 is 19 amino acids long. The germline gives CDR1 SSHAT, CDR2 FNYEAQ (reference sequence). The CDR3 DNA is TGTGCCAGCAGCTCCAAGGAGAACAGGGGGAGACATAGCAATCAGCCCCAGCATTTT. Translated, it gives CASSSKENRGRHSNQPQHF. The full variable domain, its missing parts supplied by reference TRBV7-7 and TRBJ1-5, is GAGVSQSPRYKVTKRGQDVTLRCDPISSHATLYWYQQALGQGPEFLTYFNYEAQPDKSGLPSDRFSAERPEGSISTLTIQRTEQRDSAMYRCASSSKENRGRHSNQPQHFGDGTRLSIL.

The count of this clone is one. The CDR3 loop reads CASSAGDYNEQFF. In nucleotides, the CDR3 is TGTGCCAGCTCGGCAGGGGACTACAATGAGCAGTTCTTC. The J gene is TRBJ2-1, the V gene TRBV18; D is perhaps TRBD1 (6 bases). The CDR3 is 13 residues long. Germline V gene data show CDR1 as KGHSH and CDR2 as LQKENI. Trimming shortened V by 6 bases and J by 3 bases, and 9 bases separated the two germline ends.

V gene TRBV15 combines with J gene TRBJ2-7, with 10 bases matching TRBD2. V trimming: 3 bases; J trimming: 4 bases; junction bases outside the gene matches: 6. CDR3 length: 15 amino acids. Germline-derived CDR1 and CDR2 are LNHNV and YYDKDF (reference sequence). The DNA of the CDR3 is TGTGCCACCAGCAGGTCGCCTAGCGGGAGATACGAGCAGTACTTC. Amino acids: CATSRSPSGRYEQYF.

This CDR3 is CASSWGADTGELFF. CDR3 sequence (DNA): TGCGCCAGCAGCTGGGGGGCTGACACCGGGGAGCTGTTTTTT. V and J are TRBV5-1 and TRBJ2-2, with D possibly called TRBD1 or TRBD2 (6 bases each). The CDR3 spans 14 residues. The germline V gene encodes CDR1 SGHRS and CDR2 YFSETQ. V was cut by 3 bases and J by 3 bases, with 9 bases left in between.

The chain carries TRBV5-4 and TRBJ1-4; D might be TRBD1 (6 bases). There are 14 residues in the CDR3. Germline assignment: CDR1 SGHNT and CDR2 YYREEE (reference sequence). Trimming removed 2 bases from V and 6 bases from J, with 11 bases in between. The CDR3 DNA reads TGTGCCAGCAGCTTCAGGGGATACGATGAAAAACTGTTTTTT. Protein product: CASSFRGYDEKLFF.

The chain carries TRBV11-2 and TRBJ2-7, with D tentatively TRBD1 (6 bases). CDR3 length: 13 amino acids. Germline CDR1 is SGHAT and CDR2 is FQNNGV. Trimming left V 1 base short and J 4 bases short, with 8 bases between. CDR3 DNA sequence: TGTGCCAGCAGCTTAGCCCAGGGGTACGAGCAGTACTTC. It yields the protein CASSLAQGYEQYF.